The rows below give T cell receptor beta chains drawn from one sample of a study of blood T cell repertoires in COVID-19. This table comes from immunoSEQ multiplex PCR, and its TCRdb copy is limited to in-frame clones, with some not included. The sample lists roughly 250,000 clones, approximately 90% seen once, with approximately 0.84% in the top ten. The material sequenced was peripheral blood. These receptors all stem from a man aged 25 to 40 with acute or convalescent COVID-19. Each CDR3 is given with its conserved first and last residue. D genes are given only for firm matches. Part of the rows lack a size; the others show once, few, many or a class for expanded clones.

>TRBV4-1|.|.|TRBJ2-2
CASSPQTANTGELFF
TGCGCCAGCAGCCCTCAGACAGCGAACACCGGGGAGCTGTTTTTT
>TRBV4-2|.|.|TRBJ2-3
CASSQGSNQEAQYF
TGTGCCAGCAGCCAAGGTTCGAACCAAGAGGCGCAGTATTTT
>TRBV9|.|.|TRBJ1-1
CASSRGGRKNTEAFF
TGTGCCAGCAGCAGGGGGGGACGGAAGAACACTGAAGCTTTCTTT
>TRBV5-4|.|.|TRBJ1-2
CASSLGRVSPQADGYTF
TGTGCCAGCAGCTTGGGCAGGGTCTCGCCCCAAGCCGATGGCTACACCTTC
>TRBV6-6|TRBD2|.|TRBJ2-7
CASSSGTRNYEQYF
TGTGCCAGCAGTTCGGGGACTAGAAACTACGAGCAGTACTTC
>TRBV29-1|TRBD1|.|TRBJ1-4
CSVLTGVKLFF
TGCAGCGTTCTAACAGGGGTAAAACTGTTTTTT
>TRBV5-1|.|.|TRBJ1-2
CASSVDSFYGYTF
TGCGCCAGCAGCGTGGACAGCTTCTATGGCTACACCTTC
>TRBV4-1|TRBD1|.|TRBJ1-2
CASSQTGQAGYTF
TGCGCCAGCAGCCAAACGGGACAGGCGGGCTACACCTTC
>TRBV10-2|TRBD1|.|TRBJ2-7
CASSPGQGVREQYF
TGCGCCAGCAGCCCGGGACAGGGGGTCCGCGAGCAGTACTTC
>TRBV6-5|.|.|TRBJ2-2
CASTKQAFSTGELFF
TGTGCCAGCACAAAACAGGCCTTTAGCACCGGGGAGCTGTTTTTT
>TRBV6-1|.|.|TRBJ1-5
CASSTRQLSNQPQHF
TGTGCCAGCAGCACTAGACAACTTAGCAATCAGCCCCAGCATTTT
>TRBV28|.|.|TRBJ1-1
CASSTWTARTEAFF
TGTGCCAGCAGTACTTGGACAGCGAGGACTGAAGCTTTCTTT
>TRBV29-1|.|.|TRBJ2-2
CSVFRGAGTGELFF
TGCAGCGTCTTCCGCGGGGCGGGGACCGGGGAGCTGTTTTTT
>TRBV25-1|.|.|TRBJ1-2
CASRGVSNGYTF
TGTGCCAGCCGGGGGGTTTCGAATGGCTACACCTTC
>TRBV19|.|few|TRBJ1-2
CASSSSVYGYTF
TGTGCCAGTAGTAGCAGCGTGTATGGCTACACCTTC
>TRBV5-5|.|.|TRBJ2-7
CASSTGVGRSYEQYF
TGTGCCAGCAGTACTGGGGTGGGGCGCTCCTACGAGCAGTACTTC
>TRBV10-1|.|.|TRBJ2-1
CASSESQAYNEQFF
TGCGCCAGCAGTGAATCTCAGGCTTACAATGAGCAGTTCTTC